Listed below are T cell receptor beta chains from one sample, sequenced in a study of Ad26.COV2.S vaccination and SARS-CoV-2 variants. Sequencing used immunoSEQ multiplex PCR; TCRdb keeps in-frame clones, though not all of them. Among more than 350,000 clones listed, 90% were seen once. The material was peripheral blood, obtained in a trial of Ad26.COV2.S vaccine versus placebo. These receptors were obtained from a person aged 18-65 years who received the Ad26.COV2.S COVID-19 vaccine or a placebo. Both conserved end residues are part of each CDR3. The order of the fields is D gene, V gene, J gene, clone size, CDR3 length, CDR3 DNA, CDR3 protein. The D gene is left open where the match is weak. Not all rows give a size; the values are once, few, many and, for expanded clones, a class.

NA	TRBV12-3/TRBV12-4	TRBJ1-5	NA	13	TGTGCCAGCAGTTTAGGGTGGAGTCAGCCCCAGCATTTT	CASSLGWSQPQHF
TRBD2	TRBV3-1/TRBV3-2	TRBJ2-5	NA	15	TGTGCCAGCATCCAGGCCCAGCGGGAACAAGAGACCCAGTACTTC	CASIQAQREQETQYF
TRBD1	TRBV5-5	TRBJ1-6	NA	17	TGTGCCAGCAGCCCAGGACAGGGGAGCTCCTATAATTCACCCCTCCACTTT	CASSPGQGSSYNSPLHF
TRBD1	TRBV18	TRBJ1-2	NA	14	TGTGCCAGCTCACCGGACAGGGCTAACTATGGCTACACCTTC	CASSPDRANYGYTF
NA	TRBV25-1	TRBJ2-3	once	14	TGTGCCAGCAGTGAATCGGCACTCACAGATACGCAGTATTTT	CASSESALTDTQYF
NA	TRBV24-1	TRBJ2-5	NA	11	TGTGCCACCAGTGATGGGGAGACCCAGTACTTC	CATSDGETQYF
TRBD2	TRBV9	TRBJ2-7	NA	14	TGTGCCAGCAGCGCCGGACTAGCGGGTTACGAGCAGTACTTC	CASSAGLAGYEQYF
TRBD1	TRBV19	TRBJ1-5	NA	16	TGTGCCAGTAGTATAGTAGGGACAGGGGGCTATCAGCCCCAGCATTTT	CASSIVGTGGYQPQHF
NA	TRBV6-6	TRBJ1-5	NA	16	TGTGCCAGCAGTTACTCAGGGACAAATAGCAATCAGCCCCAGCATTTT	CASSYSGTNSNQPQHF
NA	TRBV6-5	TRBJ1-3	NA	15	TGTGCCAGCGGCCGGGCCCACTACTCTGGAAACACCATATATTTT	CASGRAHYSGNTIYF
NA	TRBV11-3	TRBJ2-3	NA	14	TGTGCCAGCAGCTTAGAGATTAGCACAGATACGCAGTATTTT	CASSLEISTDTQYF
TRBD2	TRBV7-2	TRBJ2-7	NA	16	TGTGCCAGCAGCGCGTTTTTTAGCGGGGGCTCCTACGAGCAGTACTTC	CASSAFFSGGSYEQYF
NA	TRBV3-1/TRBV3-2	TRBJ1-4	NA	15	TGTGCCAGCAGCCAAGGCGGACAGCGGTGGGAAAAACTGTTTTTT	CASSQGGQRWEKLFF
TRBD2	TRBV10-3	TRBJ2-1	once	15	TGTGCCATCAGTGAGCTTAGCGGGAGCTACAATGAGCAGTTCTTC	CAISELSGSYNEQFF
NA	TRBV18	TRBJ2-5	NA	12	TGTGCCAGCTCGCCAGGGCGAGAGACCCAGTACTTC	CASSPGRETQYF
NA	TRBV5-5	TRBJ1-1	NA	12	TGTGCCAGCAGCTTGCAGGGGCACGGAGCTTTCTTT	CASSLQGHGAFF
TRBD2	TRBV19	TRBJ2-3	NA	14	TGTGCCAACGGGACTAGCGGTAGCACAGATACGCAGTATTTT	CANGTSGSTDTQYF
NA	TRBV5-5	TRBJ1-1	NA	14	TGTGCCAGCAGCTTGGGCAGGGTTACGGCTGAAGCTTTCTTT	CASSLGRVTAEAFF
NA	TRBV5-1	TRBJ2-1	NA	12	TGCGCCAGCAGCTTCGACGGGAATGAGCAGTTCTTC	CASSFDGNEQFF
TRBD1	TRBV30	TRBJ2-3	NA	13	TGTGCCTGGGGGACAGGGTCCACAGATACGCAGTATTTT	CAWGTGSTDTQYF
NA	TRBV19	TRBJ2-7	few	13	TGTGCCAGTAGAACCTCGGGCGGCTACGAGCAGTACTTC	CASRTSGGYEQYF
TRBD2	TRBV5-6	TRBJ2-1	NA	18	TGTGCCAGCAGCTTAGGAATTAGCGGGAGGTCCTCCTACAATGAGCAGTTCTTC	CASSLGISGRSSYNEQFF
NA	TRBV5-1	TRBJ2-7	once	14	TGCGCCAGCAGCTTTCAGGAGATGGTAGACGAGCAGTACTTC	CASSFQEMVDEQYF
NA	TRBV27	TRBJ1-1	NA	14	TGTGCCAGCAGTAGAGCGGGCGGAGGCACTGAAGCTTTCTTT	CASSRAGGGTEAFF
NA	TRBV19	TRBJ1-1	NA	11	TGTGCCAGTAATACGGAGACTGAAGCTTTCTTT	CASNTETEAFF
NA	TRBV27	TRBJ1-1	NA	13	TGTGCCAGCAGTTTAAGCCGGGACACTGAAGCTTTCTTT	CASSLSRDTEAFF
NA	TRBV10-3	TRBJ2-1	NA	12	TGTGCCATCAGTGAGCATACCGGGGAGCAGTTCTTC	CAISEHTGEQFF
NA	TRBV6-5	TRBJ2-3	once	15	TGTGCCAGCAGTTATGGCGGGCCCCCCACAGATACGCAGTATTTT	CASSYGGPPTDTQYF
TRBD1	TRBV6-5	TRBJ2-7	once	15	TGTGCCAGCGAAGTAGGGACAGGGGGAACCTACGAGCAGTACTTC	CASEVGTGGTYEQYF
NA	TRBV27	TRBJ2-7	NA	14	TGTGCCAGCAGGACCAACATAGGGCTCTACGAGCAGTACTTC	CASRTNIGLYEQYF
NA	TRBV27	TRBJ1-3	NA	13	TGTGCCAGCAAGTCTATCTCTGGAAACACCATATATTTT	CASKSISGNTIYF
TRBD1	TRBV7-3	TRBJ1-6	NA	15	TGTGCCAGCAGCGCTAGCAGGGGGCCGAATTCACCCCTCCACTTT	CASSASRGPNSPLHF
NA	TRBV7-6	TRBJ2-7	NA	13	TGTGCCAGCAGCTTCGGGGTTGGCTACGAGCAGTACTTC	CASSFGVGYEQYF
NA	TRBV3-1/TRBV3-2	TRBJ2-7	NA	14	TGTGCCTCGAGAGACCAGACTAGTTTATTCGAGCAGTACTTC	CASRDQTSLFEQYF
NA	TRBV12-2	TRBJ2-7	many	15	TGTGCAAGTCGCTTAGTCGGCACAGAGGCATACGAGCAGTACTTC	CASRLVGTEAYEQYF
TRBD1	TRBV19	TRBJ2-7	NA	13	TGTGCCAGTAGTAGGACAGGACTCTACGAGCAGTACTTC	CASSRTGLYEQYF
NA	TRBV13	TRBJ2-1	NA	13	TGTGCCAGCAGCTTCTATGAGTTTAATGAGCAGTTCTTC	CASSFYEFNEQFF
TRBD1	TRBV12-3/TRBV12-4	TRBJ1-2	NA	13	TGTGCCAGCAGTTTAACAGGGGTCTATGGCTACACCTTC	CASSLTGVYGYTF
TRBD1	TRBV6-5	TRBJ2-7	NA	13	TGTGCCAGCAGCCCGTACAGGGGCTACGAGCAGTACTTC	CASSPYRGYEQYF
TRBD2	TRBV18	TRBJ2-2	NA	16	TGTGCCAGCTCACTCGGACTAGGAGGTCCCACCGGGGAGCTGTTTTTT	CASSLGLGGPTGELFF
NA	TRBV6-4	TRBJ1-2	NA	14	TGTGCCAGCAGTGACTCGGCCCGGGGCTATGGCTACACCTTC	CASSDSARGYGYTF
TRBD2	TRBV6-1	TRBJ2-5	once	19	TGTGCCAGCAGTGGCGAAGCCAGGACTAGCGGGAGGGCCGAAGAGACCCAGTACTTC	CASSGEARTSGRAEETQYF
NA	TRBV28	TRBJ2-3	NA	17	TGTGCCAGCAGTTTTTTGTTGGTAGCAAGTCTCACAGATACGCAGTATTTT	CASSFLLVASLTDTQYF
NA	TRBV5-1	TRBJ2-3	NA	15	TGCGCCAGCAGCTTGGGGGAAGCTAGCACAGATACGCAGTATTTT	CASSLGEASTDTQYF
NA	TRBV3-1/TRBV3-2	TRBJ1-1	NA	16	TGTGCCAGCAGCCACTCCCCCGGGGGAGCTTACACTGAAGCTTTCTTT	CASSHSPGGAYTEAFF
NA	TRBV15	TRBJ2-2	once	15	TGTGCCACCAGCCAGTATGGGGGGAATACCGGGGAGCTGTTTTTT	CATSQYGGNTGELFF
NA	TRBV5-4	TRBJ1-2	NA	15	TGTGCCAGCAGCTTGGATCTGGCAGCTTTAGAAGGCTACACCTTC	CASSLDLAALEGYTF
NA	TRBV6-2/TRBV6-3	TRBJ1-1	once	17	TGTGCCAGCAGTCACCCGCCTTGGGGGGCAATGAACACTGAAGCTTTCTTT	CASSHPPWGAMNTEAFF
TRBD2	TRBV5-4	TRBJ2-7	NA	15	TGTGCCAGCAGCTTACCGGGACTAGCGGCCTACGAGCAGTACTTC	CASSLPGLAAYEQYF
TRBD1	TRBV30	TRBJ1-1	NA	14	TGTGCCTGGAGTAACAGGGGGCGCGGCACTGAAGCTTTCTTT	CAWSNRGRGTEAFF
NA	TRBV5-4	TRBJ2-3	NA	14	TGTGCCAGCAGCGGGCAGACATACACAGATACGCAGTATTTT	CASSGQTYTDTQYF
NA	TRBV29-1	TRBJ1-4	NA	12	TGCAGCGTTGAAGAGGGCGGTGAAAAACTGTTTTTT	CSVEEGGEKLFF
TRBD2	TRBV5-5	TRBJ2-5	NA	15	TGTGCCAGCAGCCCGTGGGGGGGGTACCAAGAGACCCAGTACTTC	CASSPWGGYQETQYF
NA	TRBV12-3/TRBV12-4	TRBJ1-1	NA	13	TGTGCCAGCAGTTTTGGGGGCGGCCATGAAGCTTTCTTT	CASSFGGGHEAFF
NA	TRBV5-6	TRBJ2-7	NA	12	TGTGCCAGCAGCTACGGCGGCTACGAGCAGTACTTC	CASSYGGYEQYF
NA	TRBV19	TRBJ2-1	once	14	TGTGCCAGTAGTATAAGGGGGATCTACAATGAGCAGTTCTTC	CASSIRGIYNEQFF
NA	TRBV18	TRBJ2-7	NA	13	TGTGCCAGCTCACCAACAGGATCCTACGAGCAGTACTTC	CASSPTGSYEQYF
TRBD2	TRBV2	TRBJ2-1	NA	14	TGTGCCAGCAGTGAGATTAGCGGGGGGGATGAGCAGTTCTTC	CASSEISGGDEQFF
TRBD2	TRBV5-1	TRBJ2-1	NA	15	TGCGCCAGCAGCTTGTCCCCGGGGGGGGACAATGAGCAGTTCTTC	CASSLSPGGDNEQFF